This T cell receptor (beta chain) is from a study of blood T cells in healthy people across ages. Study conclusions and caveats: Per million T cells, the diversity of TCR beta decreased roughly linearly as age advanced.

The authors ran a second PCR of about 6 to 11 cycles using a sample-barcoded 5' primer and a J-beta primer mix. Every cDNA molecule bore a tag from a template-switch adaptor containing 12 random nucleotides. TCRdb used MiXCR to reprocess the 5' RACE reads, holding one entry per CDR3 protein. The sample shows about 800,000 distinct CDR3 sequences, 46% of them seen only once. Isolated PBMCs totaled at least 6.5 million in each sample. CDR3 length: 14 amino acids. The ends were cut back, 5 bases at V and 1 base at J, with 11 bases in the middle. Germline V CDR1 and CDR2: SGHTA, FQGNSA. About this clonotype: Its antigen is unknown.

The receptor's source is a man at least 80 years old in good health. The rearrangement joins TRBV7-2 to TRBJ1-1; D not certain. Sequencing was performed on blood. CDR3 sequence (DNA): TGTGCCAGCAGCGACCGCCTCGGGAACACTGAAGCTTTCTTT. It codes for CASSDRLGNTEAFF.